The 8 T cell receptor beta chains below all came from one sample that was sequenced in a study of CD8 T cells in Susac syndrome (dated by TCRdb to the late 2010s). Library prep was done by the immunoSEQ multiplex PCR assay. RNA was extracted using the RNeasy kit, and roughly 0.5 to 1 microgram was reverse transcribed with random hexamers. TCRdb passed the public sequencing reads through fastp at Q25 and MiXCR, retaining productive beta sequences. Records with the same CDR3 protein are collapsed into one entry carrying the most frequent genes and DNA. Present in this sample are hundreds of thousands of distinct CDR3 sequences, 80% to 95% of which were seen just once. The ten largest clones add up to around 0.07% of the sample. Input material: CD4+ T cells from PBMCs. The source is a human donor with multiple sclerosis.

This clonotype was counted once. The rearrangement links TRBV5-6 to TRBJ2-1, with D perhaps assigned TRBD1 or TRBD2 (5 bases each). The V end lost 1 base, the J end lost 4 bases, and 12 bases lay between the germline ends. Germline-derived CDR1 and CDR2 are SGHDT and YYEEEE. This CDR3 comprises 15 residues. The CDR3 nucleotides are TGTGCCAGCAGCTTGTATGGGACGCAGTACAATGAGCAGTTCTTC. Protein product: CASSLYGTQYNEQFF.

The chain links TRBV3-1 to TRBJ1-2, with 10 bases matching TRBD1. Germline assignment: CDR1 LGHDT and CDR2 YNNKEL (reference sequence). CDR3 length: 14 amino acids. Trimming removed 4 bases from V and 6 bases from J; junction bases left unmatched: 5. CDR3 sequence reads: CASSLPGTGDGYTF. As DNA, the CDR3 is TGTGCCAGCAGCCTACCCGGGACAGGGGATGGCTACACCTTC.

The gene calls are TRBV5-8 and TRBJ2-1; D assignment may be TRBD1 or TRBD2 (5 bases each). The V gene's germline CDR1 is SGHTS and CDR2 YDEGEE. This CDR3 has 15 amino acids. V was clipped by 0 bases and J by 4 bases, with 11 bases between them. In DNA form, the CDR3 reads TGTGCCAGCAGCTTGGAGCAGGGACGGTACAATGAGCAGTTCTTC. Its translation is CASSLEQGRYNEQFF.

The CDR3 DNA is TGCGCCAGCAGCCCGGACGGAAACAATCAGCCCCAGCATTTT. Translating it yields CASSPDGNNQPQHF. This chain joins TRBV5-1 and TRBJ1-5; D gene uncertain. Germline assignment: CDR1 SGHRS and CDR2 YFSETQ. V was cut by 4 bases and J by 3 bases, with 11 bases left in between. This CDR3 is 14 amino acids long. The complete variable domain, with remaining parts taken from reference TRBV5-1 and TRBJ1-5, reads KAGVTQTPRYLIKTRGQQVTLSCSPISGHRSVSWYQQTPGQGLQFLFEYFSETQRNKGNFPGRFSGRQFSNSRSEMNVSTLELGDSALYLCASSPDGNNQPQHFGDGTRLSIL.

The rearrangement uses TRBV5-1 and TRBJ1-2, with TRBD1 as a possible D gene (5 bases). CDR3 length: 14 amino acids. The V end lost 0 bases, the J end lost 8 bases, and 14 bases lay between the germline ends. CDR1 and CDR2 from the germline V gene are SGHRS and YFSETQ. CDR3 nucleotides: TGCGCCAGCAGCTTGGAGGTTCAGGGAACCGGCTACACCTTC. Amino acid sequence: CASSLEVQGTGYTF.

V usage is TRBV5-4 and J usage is TRBJ2-2, with D possibly being TRBD2 (6 bases). This CDR3 comprises 16 residues. From germline, CDR1 is SGHNT and CDR2 YYREEE (reference sequence). Trimming removed 1 base from V and 5 bases from J, with 15 bases in between. The CDR3 here is CASSLNLGTQTGELFF. The DNA of the CDR3 is TGTGCCAGCAGCTTGAACCTGGGGACTCAAACCGGGGAGCTGTTTTTT.

The V call is TRBV20-1, the J call TRBJ1-2; D is perhaps TRBD1 (6 bases). The V and J ends lost 0 bases and 5 bases respectively, with 25 bases between them. Germline V gene lookup returns CDR1 DFQATT and CDR2 SNEGSKA (reference sequence). The CDR3 extends over 18 amino acids. The CDR3 region is CSAREPPKGGALLYGYTF. The DNA of the CDR3 is TGCAGTGCTAGAGAACCCCCGAAGGGGGGAGCGCTGCTATATGGCTACACCTTC.

A single count supports this clonotype. This chain links TRBV20-1 with TRBJ2-6, with D maybe TRBD2 (5 bases). CDR3 length: 16 residues. V lost 2 bases and J lost 0, with 11 bases in between. Looked up from germline, CDR1 is DFQATT and CDR2 is SNEGSKA (reference sequence). CDR3 amino acids: CSARRETISGANVLTF. CDR3 nucleotide sequence: TGCAGTGCTAGACGGGAAACTATCTCTGGGGCCAACGTCCTGACTTTC.